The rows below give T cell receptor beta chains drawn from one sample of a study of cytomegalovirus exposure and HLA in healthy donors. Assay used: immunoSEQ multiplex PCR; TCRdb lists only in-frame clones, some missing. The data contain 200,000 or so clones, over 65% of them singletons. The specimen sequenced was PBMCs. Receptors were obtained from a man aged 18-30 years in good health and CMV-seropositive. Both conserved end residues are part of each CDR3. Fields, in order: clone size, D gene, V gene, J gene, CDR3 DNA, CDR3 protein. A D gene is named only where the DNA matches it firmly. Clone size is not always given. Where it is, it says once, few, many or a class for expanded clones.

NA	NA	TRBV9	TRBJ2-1	TGTGCCAGCAGCGGCGGGGACTTGTACAATGAGCAGTTCTTC	CASSGGDLYNEQFF
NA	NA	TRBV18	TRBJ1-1	TGTGCCAGCTCACCCCGACAGTCACAGAACACTGAAGCTTTCTTT	CASSPRQSQNTEAFF
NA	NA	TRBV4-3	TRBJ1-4	TGCGCCAGCAGCCAAGGGCAGAGGGGGGAAAAACTGTTTTTT	CASSQGQRGEKLFF
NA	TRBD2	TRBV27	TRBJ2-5	TGTGCCAGCAGGCGGGATGGAACGGGGAGCGGGAGAGGGGGGGAGACCCAGTACTTC	CASRRDGTGSGRGGETQYF
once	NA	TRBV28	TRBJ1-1	TGTGCCAGCAGTCCCCATCAAGACCTAAGGGGAGGCACTGAAGCTTTCTTT	CASSPHQDLRGGTEAFF
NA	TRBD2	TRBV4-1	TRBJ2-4	TGCGCCAGCAGCCCAAGACATGTTGGACTAGGGGAAAACATTCAGTACTTC	CASSPRHVGLGENIQYF
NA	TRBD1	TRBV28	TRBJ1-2	TGTGCCAGCAGTTACCCCGGACAGGGGGCGGAGGGCTACACCTTC	CASSYPGQGAEGYTF
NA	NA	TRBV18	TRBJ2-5	TGTGCCAGCTCACCACTCAGCGGAGGGTCGGAGACCCAGTACTTC	CASSPLSGGSETQYF
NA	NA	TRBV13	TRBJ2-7	TGTGCCAGCAGCTTCACAGGGACCTACGAGCAGTACTTC	CASSFTGTYEQYF
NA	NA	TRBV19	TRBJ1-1	TGTGCCAGTAGTATACCCAGGGGGAACACTGAAGCTTTCTTT	CASSIPRGNTEAFF
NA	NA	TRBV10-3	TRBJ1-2	TGTGCCATCAGTGACAGCTATGGCTACACCTTC	CAISDSYGYTF
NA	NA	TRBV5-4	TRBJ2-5	TGTGCCAGCAGCCCACGGATGGGCGAGGAGACCCAGTACTTC	CASSPRMGEETQYF
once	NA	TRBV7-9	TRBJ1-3	TGTGCCAGCAGCTTAGCGGAGGGGTCGGAAGGAAACACCATATATTTT	CASSLAEGSEGNTIYF
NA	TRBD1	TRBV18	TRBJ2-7	TGTGCCAGCTCACCTCTCCGGGGACAGGGGGTTTCCTACGAGCAGTACTTC	CASSPLRGQGVSYEQYF
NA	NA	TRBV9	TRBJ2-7	TGTGCCAGCAGCTCCACGGGTGGGTACGAGCAGTACTTC	CASSSTGGYEQYF
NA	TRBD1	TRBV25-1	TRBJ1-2	TGTGCCAGCAGTCAGACAGGGCCCTATGGCTACACCTTC	CASSQTGPYGYTF
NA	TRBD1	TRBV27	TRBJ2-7	TGTGCCAGCAGTACCCCCCGCCGGACAGGAGACTCCTACGAGCAGTACTTC	CASSTPRRTGDSYEQYF
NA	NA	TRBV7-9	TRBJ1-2	TGTGCCAGCAGCTTCGGGAGGGGGGCCCAGAACTATGGCTACACCTTC	CASSFGRGAQNYGYTF
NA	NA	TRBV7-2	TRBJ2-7	TGTGCCAGCAGCCCAACCGGGACTTCAAGTGGAGAGCAGTACTTC	CASSPTGTSSGEQYF
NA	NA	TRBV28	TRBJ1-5	TGTGCCAGCAGTTTGGACTCCGGGGATGGCAATCAGCCCCAGCATTTT	CASSLDSGDGNQPQHF
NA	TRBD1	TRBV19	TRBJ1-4	TGTGCCAGTAGTGAGAGGGGGCGCAATGAAAAACTGTTTTTT	CASSERGRNEKLFF
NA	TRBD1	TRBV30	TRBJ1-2	TGTGCCTGTAACCGGGACAGCTATGGCTACACCTTC	CACNRDSYGYTF
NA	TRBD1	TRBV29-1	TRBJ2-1	TGCAGAGCCGGGACAGGGTACAATGAGCAGTTCTTC	CRAGTGYNEQFF
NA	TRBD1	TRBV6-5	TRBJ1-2	TGTGCCAGCAGTTCCAGGGGGAAAGGGGATGGCTACACCTTC	CASSSRGKGDGYTF
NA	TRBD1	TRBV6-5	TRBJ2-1	TGTGCCAGCAGTTACATGGGACAGGGGAGTGATGAGCAGTTCTTC	CASSYMGQGSDEQFF
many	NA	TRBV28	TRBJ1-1	TGTGCCAGCAGTTTAGGCTTCAGCGGGAACACTGAAGCTTTCTTT	CASSLGFSGNTEAFF
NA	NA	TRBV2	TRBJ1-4	TGTGCCAGCAGGACAGGCTATGCCAATGGTAATGAAAAACTGTTTTTT	CASRTGYANGNEKLFF
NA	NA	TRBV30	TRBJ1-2	TGTGCCTGGAGTCACGGCGGGGTAGGAGGCTACACCTTC	CAWSHGGVGGYTF
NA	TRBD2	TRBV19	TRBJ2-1	TGTGCCAGTAGTTTCGGGACTAGCGGATACAATGAGCAGTTCTTC	CASSFGTSGYNEQFF
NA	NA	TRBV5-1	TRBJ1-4	TGCGCCAGCCCTGAAAGGACTACTAATGAAAAACTGTTTTTT	CASPERTTNEKLFF
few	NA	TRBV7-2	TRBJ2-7	TGTGCCAGCAGCGAACAGGGCTACGAGCAGTACTTC	CASSEQGYEQYF
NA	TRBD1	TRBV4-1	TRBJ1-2	TGCGCCAGCAGCCAAGCAACAGGGGGGGACTATGGCTACACCTTC	CASSQATGGDYGYTF
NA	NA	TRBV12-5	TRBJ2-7	TGTGCTAGTGGCCCGGGACACTACTACGAGCAGTACTTC	CASGPGHYYEQYF
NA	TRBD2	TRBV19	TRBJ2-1	TGTGCCAGTAGTATACGTCTAGCGGGACCCAATGAGCAGTTCTTC	CASSIRLAGPNEQFF
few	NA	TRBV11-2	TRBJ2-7	TGTGCCAGCAGCTTAGCGGGAAACCGGCGAGAGCAGTACTTC	CASSLAGNRREQYF
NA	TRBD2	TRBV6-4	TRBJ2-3	TGTGCCAGCAGTGTTACTAGCGGCAGCACAGATACGCAGTATTTT	CASSVTSGSTDTQYF
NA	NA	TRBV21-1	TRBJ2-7	TGTGCCAGCAGCAAAATCGGGTCATTTTACGAGCAGTACTTC	CASSKIGSFYEQYF
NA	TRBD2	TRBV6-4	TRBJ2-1	TGTGCCAGCAGTGACTCCTTCAGCGGGAGTAGGAATGAGCAGTTCTTC	CASSDSFSGSRNEQFF
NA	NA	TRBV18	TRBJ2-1	TGTGCCAGCTCACCACTGGAGAGCTCCTACAATGAGCAGTTCTTC	CASSPLESSYNEQFF
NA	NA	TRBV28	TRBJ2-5	TGTGCCAGCAGTTCCAACAGGGCGCCGGTGGAGACCCAGTACTTC	CASSSNRAPVETQYF
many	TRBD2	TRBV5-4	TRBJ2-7	TGTGCCAGCAGCTTTCTAGCGGGAGGAAACGAGCAGTACTTC	CASSFLAGGNEQYF
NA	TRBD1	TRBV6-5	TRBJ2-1	TGTGCCAGCAGTGATCGGGACAGCTTGGCCGAGCAGTTCTTC	CASSDRDSLAEQFF
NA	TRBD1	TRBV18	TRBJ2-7	TGTGCCAGCTCACCGGACAGGCTAGACGAGCAGTACTTC	CASSPDRLDEQYF
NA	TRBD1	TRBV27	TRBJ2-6	TGTGCCAGCAGTTGGATCTACAGGGGGCGTGGGGCCAACGTCCTGACTTTC	CASSWIYRGRGANVLTF
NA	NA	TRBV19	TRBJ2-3	TGTGCCAGTAGTATGTCCCGTCAGGGGCCGACCAACACAGATACGCAGTATTTT	CASSMSRQGPTNTDTQYF
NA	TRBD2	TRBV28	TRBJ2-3	TGTGCCAGTAGCGGGAAAATCGGCACAGATACGCAGTATTTT	CASSGKIGTDTQYF
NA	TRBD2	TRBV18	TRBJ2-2	TGTGCCAGCTCACCACCGAAGACTAGCGGGAGTCTTGGGAACACCGGGGAGCTGTTTTTT	CASSPPKTSGSLGNTGELFF
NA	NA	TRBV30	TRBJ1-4	TGTGCCTGGAGTGGTAAGCCGTCTAATGAAAAACTGTTTTTT	CAWSGKPSNEKLFF
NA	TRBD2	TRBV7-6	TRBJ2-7	TGTGCCAGCAGCTCTCTAGCGGGAGACTACGAGCAGTACTTC	CASSSLAGDYEQYF
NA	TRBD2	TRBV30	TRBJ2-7	TGTGCCTGGACTAGCCAAAGGACTAGCGGGAGTGGGGGCCTATACGAGCAGTACTTC	CAWTSQRTSGSGGLYEQYF
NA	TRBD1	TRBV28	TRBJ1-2	TGTGCCAGCAGCCTCGGACAGGTTTATGGCTACACCTTC	CASSLGQVYGYTF